A selection of T cell receptor beta chains follows, all from one sample in a study of technical replicates of blood from several donors. TCRdb keeps only in-frame clones here, not all; method: immunoSEQ multiplex PCR. Among about 59,000 clones, over 85% were seen once, and the ten largest hold around 4.2%. Input material: PBMCs. These receptors all stem from a human donor in good health. Some clones in this sample may be carry-over from other donors' samples. The CDR3 runs from the conserved cysteine through the conserved F or W. Each record gives: V gene, D gene, clone size, J gene, CDR3 DNA, CDR3 protein. A D gene is named only where the DNA matches it firmly. Part of the rows lack a size; the others show once, few, many or a class for expanded clones.

TRBV6-1	NA	NA	TRBJ1-6	TGTGCCAGCAGTGAAGCTAGGGGGTATAATTCACCCCTCCACTTT	CASSEARGYNSPLHF
TRBV19	NA	NA	TRBJ1-5	TGTGCCAGTAGTATCGAGGGATCGCCCCAGCATTTT	CASSIEGSPQHF
TRBV11-1	NA	NA	TRBJ2-7	TGTGCCAGCAGTCCGGACAGCTACGAGCAGTACTTC	CASSPDSYEQYF
TRBV4-3	NA	NA	TRBJ2-5	TGCGCCAGCAGCCAGGGTACTCAGGGAGGACAAGAGACCCAGTACTTC	CASSQGTQGGQETQYF
TRBV2	TRBD1	NA	TRBJ1-1	TGTGCCACCACTCAGGGACAGGGCTTAATGGCTTTCTTT	CATTQGQGLMAFF
TRBV10-3	NA	NA	TRBJ1-2	TGTGCCATCACCCCGACAGGATTACCATCCAGCTACACCTTC	CAITPTGLPSSYTF
TRBV4-2	NA	NA	TRBJ1-4	TGTGCCAGCAGCCCCCTAGCAAGGGCCACGATCTATGAAAAACTGTTTTTT	CASSPLARATIYEKLFF
TRBV4-1	NA	few	TRBJ2-3	TGCGCCAGCAGCGGGACTGGCCATGGATGGACAGATACGCAGTATTTT	CASSGTGHGWTDTQYF
TRBV10-3	NA	NA	TRBJ1-3	TGTGCCATCAGTGATACCACTCTGGGAAACACCATATATTTT	CAISDTTLGNTIYF
TRBV5-1	TRBD2	NA	TRBJ2-6	TGCGCCAGCAGCTTGGAGCTGCGGGGGGGCTCTGGGGCCAACGTCCTGACTTTC	CASSLELRGGSGANVLTF
TRBV11-2	TRBD2	once	TRBJ2-5	TGTGCCAGCAGCTTAGAGGGACTAGCGGGGACGGAGACCCAGTACTTC	CASSLEGLAGTETQYF
TRBV9	TRBD1	few	TRBJ1-1	TGTGCCAGCAGCGCGGGACAGGGGGGGACTGAAGCTTTCTTT	CASSAGQGGTEAFF
TRBV2	NA	NA	TRBJ2-1	TGTGCCACCCTAGCGTCAGGACTTAAAATCTACAATGAGCAGTTCTTC	CATLASGLKIYNEQFF
TRBV30	NA	NA	TRBJ1-4	TGTGCCTGGAGGGCGGTTGAAAAACTGTTTTTT	CAWRAVEKLFF
TRBV4-1	TRBD2	NA	TRBJ2-3	TGCGCCAGCAGCCAAGGGGTTAGCGGGGGGGCCCTAGATACGCAGTATTTT	CASSQGVSGGALDTQYF
TRBV29-1	NA	NA	TRBJ1-1	TGCAGCGTTCCGGACACTGAAGCTTTCTTT	CSVPDTEAFF
TRBV28	NA	NA	TRBJ2-2	TGTGCCAGCAGCGAACGGTTACTGAACACCGGGGAGCTGTTTTTT	CASSERLLNTGELFF
TRBV7-6	NA	NA	TRBJ1-4	TGTGCCAGCAGCGCCGGGACAACGAATGAAAAACTGTTTTTT	CASSAGTTNEKLFF
TRBV4-1	NA	NA	TRBJ2-1	TGCGCCAGCAGCTCCCAGGGGCTGAGCTCCTACAATGAGCAGTTCTTC	CASSSQGLSSYNEQFF
TRBV7-8	TRBD2	NA	TRBJ2-5	TGTGCCAGCAGCCCTACTAGCGGGGGGCCCGAGACCCAGTACTTC	CASSPTSGGPETQYF
TRBV5-6	NA	NA	TRBJ2-1	TGTGCCAGCAGCTTGGCCGAAGTGGGGCAATCCTACAATGAGCAGTTCTTC	CASSLAEVGQSYNEQFF
TRBV5-1	NA	NA	TRBJ2-7	TGCGCCAGCAAGACAGCAGGGACCTACGAGCAGTACTTC	CASKTAGTYEQYF